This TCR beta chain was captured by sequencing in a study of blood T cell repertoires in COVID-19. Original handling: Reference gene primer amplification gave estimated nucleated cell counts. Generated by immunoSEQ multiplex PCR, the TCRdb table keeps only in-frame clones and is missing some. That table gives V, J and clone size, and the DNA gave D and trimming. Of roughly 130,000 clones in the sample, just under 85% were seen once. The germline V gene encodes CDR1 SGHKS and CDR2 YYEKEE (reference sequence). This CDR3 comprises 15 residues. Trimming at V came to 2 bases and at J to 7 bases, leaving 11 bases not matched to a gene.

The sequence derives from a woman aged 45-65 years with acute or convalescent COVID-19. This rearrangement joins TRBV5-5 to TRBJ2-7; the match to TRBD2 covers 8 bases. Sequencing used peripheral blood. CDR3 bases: TGTGCCAGCAGCTTTTCCAGCGGGAGCCGGGGAGAGCAGTACTTC. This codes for CASSFSSGSRGEQYF.